This TCR beta chain emerged from a study of shared clonotypes between healthy human individuals. Study summary: Ranging from 18 to 49 in age, donors were two women and a few men. The plates for each donor numbered three CD4 naive, three CD4 memory, two CD8 naive and one CD8 memory. General observations from the study: Researchers found naive subsets generally carried larger estimated richness than memory subsets.

Method: immunoSEQ multiplex PCR; TCRdb's copy keeps in-frame clones and lacks some. There are around 2.3 million clones in the sample; approximately 95% occur only once, and more than 0.1% lies in the top ten. In the case of this clone: Its specificity is not known.

This TCR was recovered from a man younger than 35 in good health. Input material: naive CD4+ T cells sorted from blood. Stated subset: CD45RA+ positively selected.

CDR3: CASSPLGTQETQYF. The CDR3 DNA is TGTGCCAGCTCACCACTGGGGACTCAAGAGACCCAGTACTTC. The J gene is TRBJ2-5, the V gene TRBV18; D may be TRBD2 (6 bases). Germline V gene data show CDR1 as KGHSH and CDR2 as LQKENI. The CDR3 sequence is 14 residues long. Deletions cut 1 base from V and 2 bases from J, with 8 bases between.